Detailed here is one TCR beta chain. This clonotype was seen ten or more times. Its cognate antigen has yet to be identified. No clone much larger than this one lies a single base away; base qualities are absent. The sample originates from a study of T cell repertoires in cytomegalovirus infection (dated by TCRdb to between 2018 and 2020). The study in broad terms: Because public TCR beta signatures pointed to carriage of CMV infection together with the matching HLA type, the HLA type of each donor mattered for the analysis. General findings and caveats noted by the study authors: Carriers of CMV infection plus the relevant HLA type were discriminated by the cumulative frequency of public TCR beta family members in the study cohort and in an independent roughly 320-donor cohort. The ex vivo response was dominated by HLA-C-restricted CMV-specific TCR beta clonotypes, which also provided the single most frequent clonotype in two of eight donors.

CDR1 and CDR2 (SGHAT, FQNNGV) derive from the germline V gene. Trimmed from V: 0 bases; trimmed from J: 4 bases; junction bases lacking a gene match: 3. Measured from the cysteine to the phenylalanine, the CDR3 is 15 residues long. Of the read, only the CDR3 DNA is kept; its 45 bases are in frame from base 1. For sequencing, an Illumina HiSeq 1500 was employed. TCRdb trimmed public reads at Q25 via fastp, called clones via MiXCR and kept in-frame beta chains. One record per CDR3 amino acid sequence lists the most common genes and DNA. For this sample there are fewer than 250,000 distinct CDR3 sequences; approximately 24% appear just once. The ten most abundant clones make up 15% to 20% of the sample.

The chain was built from TRBV11-2 and TRBJ2-1; TRBD1 lines up with 7 middle nucleotides. The sequence came from a human donor in good health (CMV status not recorded). Some clones in this sample may be carry-over from other donors' samples. Input material: CD8+ T cells from PBMCs. The CDR3 in this case is CASSLDVTGYNEQFF. The nucleotide sequence is TGTGCCAGCAGCTTAGATGTGACAGGGTACAATGAGCAGTTCTTC.